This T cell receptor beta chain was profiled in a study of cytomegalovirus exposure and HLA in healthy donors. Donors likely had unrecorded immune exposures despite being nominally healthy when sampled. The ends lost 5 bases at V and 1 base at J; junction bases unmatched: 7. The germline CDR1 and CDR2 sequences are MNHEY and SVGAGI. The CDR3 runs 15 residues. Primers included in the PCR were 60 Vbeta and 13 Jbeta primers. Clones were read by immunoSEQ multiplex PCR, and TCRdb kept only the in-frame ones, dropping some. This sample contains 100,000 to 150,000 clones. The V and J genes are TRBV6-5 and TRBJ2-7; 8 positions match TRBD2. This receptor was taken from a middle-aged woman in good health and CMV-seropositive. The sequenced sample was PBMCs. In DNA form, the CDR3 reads TGTGCCAGCAGTGCCTCGGGACTAGTTTCCTACGAGCAGTACTTC. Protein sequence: CASSASGLVSYEQYF.